This T cell receptor (beta chain) was documented in a study of T cell responses to AZD1222 COVID-19 vaccine. Study-wide findings and caveats: The study reported that nearly half of spike-specific TCRs target unmutated variant regions. AZD1222 recipients seropositive at baseline numbered only 5 to 7.

In regard to this clone: Its antigen is still unknown.

Sequenced by immunoSEQ multiplex PCR; TCRdb stores in-frame clones only, minus some. In the table there are some 120,000 clones, 80% to 90% of which are singletons. CDR3 size: 15 residues. V lost 2 bases, J lost 4 bases, and 7 bases stayed unmatched. CDR1 is SGHTA and CDR2 is FQGNSA in the germline V gene. Specimen: peripheral blood, collected on day 0 of AZD1222 vaccination. This chain uses TRBV7-2 with TRBJ1-2, with 7 bases identical to TRBD1. The sequence was obtained from an adult in good health. The CDR3 here is CASSLSIGTAYGYTF. CDR3 DNA sequence: TGTGCCAGCAGCTTATCAATCGGGACAGCCTATGGCTACACCTTC.